The 18 T cell receptor beta chains in this list originate from one sample, sequenced in a study of T cell responses to AZD1222 COVID-19 vaccine. Assay used: immunoSEQ multiplex PCR; TCRdb lists only in-frame clones, some missing. Of around 100,000 clones in the sample, about 93% were seen once. Sequencing used peripheral blood, obtained on day 0 of AZD1222 vaccination. These receptors were collected from an adult in good health.

The rearrangement links TRBV15 to TRBJ1-1, with D possibly TRBD1 on 5 matching bases. Looked up from germline, CDR1 is LNHNV and CDR2 is YYDKDF (reference sequence). V was clipped by 7 bases and J by 1 base, with 10 bases between them. CDR3 size: 13 residues. The CDR3 loop reads CATNFRGNTEAFF. The DNA of the CDR3 is TGTGCCACCAACTTTAGGGGGAACACTGAAGCTTTCTTT.

The chain combines TRBV9 with TRBJ2-2, with 12 bases aligning to TRBD2. Per the germline V gene, CDR1 is SGDLS and CDR2 is YYNGEE. The CDR3 covers 16 residues. Trimming at V came to 4 bases and at J to 5 bases, leaving 6 bases not matched to a gene. This CDR3 reads CASSPRLAGVTGELFF. As DNA, the CDR3 is TGTGCCAGCAGCCCCAGACTAGCGGGAGTAACCGGGGAGCTGTTTTTT. The full variable domain, its missing parts supplied by reference TRBV9 and TRBJ2-2, is DSGVTQTPKHLITATGQRVTLRCSPRSGDLSVYWYQQSLDQGLQFLIQYYNGEERAKGNILERFSAQQFPDLHSELNLSSLELGDSALYFCASSPRLAGVTGELFFGEGSRLTVL.

The V call is TRBV19, the J call TRBJ2-3; 7 nucleotides line up with TRBD2. There are 14 residues in the CDR3. Losses at the gene ends were 5 bases for V and 2 bases for J; bases not matched to a gene: 4. The germline V gene encodes CDR1 LNHDA and CDR2 SQIVND (reference sequence). CDR3 in amino acids: CASSGAGNTDTQYF. The DNA of the CDR3 is TGTGCCAGTAGTGGAGCGGGAAACACAGATACGCAGTATTTT.

The rearrangement uses TRBV4-1 and TRBJ2-3; 9 bases are a match to TRBD2. The CDR3 totals 13 residues. The germline gives CDR1 MGHRA, CDR2 YSYEKL. V dropped 8 bases and J dropped 4; count of bases not matched to a gene: 4. Here the CDR3 reads CASSLAGSDTQYF. The CDR3, as DNA: TGCGCCAGCTCCCTAGCGGGATCAGATACGCAGTATTTT.

The chain carries TRBV12-5 and TRBJ1-1; TRBD1 aligns across 8 bases. The trim removed 1 base at V and 4 bases at J, leaving 5 bases unmatched. The CDR3 loop spans 15 amino acids. The germline CDR1 and CDR2 sequences are LGHNT and FRNRAP. The CDR3: CASGLGDRGGTEAFF. The CDR3 nucleotides read TGTGCTAGTGGTTTGGGCGACAGGGGTGGCACTGAAGCTTTCTTT.

The chain employs TRBV12-5 and TRBJ1-1; 8 bases map to TRBD1. From germline, CDR1 is LGHNT and CDR2 FRNRAP. The CDR3 consists of 16 residues. The V and J ends lost 8 bases and 5 bases, in that order; junction bases with no gene match: 16. CDR3 sequence (DNA): TGTGCTAGTCCCAGGAGGCAGGGGGCGACCCGGACTGAAGCTTTCTTT. As protein: CASPRRQGATRTEAFF.

The chain is built from TRBV4-1 and TRBJ2-5; TRBD1 aligns across 7 bases. The CDR3 runs 16 residues. Trimming at V came to 1 base and at J to 2 bases, leaving 7 bases not matched to a gene. Germline CDR1 and CDR2: MGHRA and YSYEKL. The CDR3 sequence is CASSQGHRGRQETQYF. In DNA, the CDR3 is TGCGCCAGCAGCCAAGGTCACAGGGGTCGGCAAGAGACCCAGTACTTC.

This chain joins TRBV6-1 and TRBJ1-2; D is uncertain. Trimming cost V 3 bases and J 5 bases, with 10 bases left between them. Germline CDR1 and CDR2: MNHNS and SASEGT. The CDR3 has 13 residues. This CDR3 reads CASSDWGSYGYTF. CDR3 DNA sequence: TGTGCCAGCAGTGATTGGGGTTCTTATGGCTACACCTTC.

The J gene is TRBJ2-7, the V gene TRBV27, with unresolved D. CDR1 is MNHEY, CDR2 SMNVEV, per germline (reference sequence). The CDR3 totals 14 residues. V was shortened by 6 bases and J by 0 bases, with 12 bases between the two germline ends. CDR3 sequence reads: CASSPFRSSYEQYF. In DNA form, the CDR3 reads TGTGCCAGCAGCCCTTTTCGGAGCTCCTACGAGCAGTACTTC.

The chain employs TRBV2 and TRBJ1-2; no reliable D call. Trimming stripped 6 bases from V and 4 bases from J, with 12 bases between. The germline gives CDR1 SNHLY, CDR2 FYNNEI. CDR3 length equals 13 residues. The CDR3 nucleotides read TGTGCCAGCAGGGGCCGAACCTTCTATGGCTACACCTTC. Translated, it gives CASRGRTFYGYTF.

The rearrangement uses TRBV18 and TRBJ1-2; D is possibly TRBD1 (6 bases). Germline CDR1 and CDR2: KGHSH and LQKENI. The CDR3 is 15 residues long. V was clipped by 1 base and J by 3 bases, with 12 bases between them. The CDR3 nucleotides read TGTGCCAGCTCACCACGAACAGGGTTCGACTATGGCTACACCTTC. Protein: CASSPRTGFDYGYTF.

In nucleotides, the CDR3 is TGTGCCAGCAGCGCCTCCCATGCCGGGGAGCTGTTTTTT. Encoded protein: CASSASHAGELFF. The chain combines TRBV9 with TRBJ2-2; no clear D. The germline V gene has CDR1 SGDLS and CDR2 YYNGEE. The CDR3 sequence is 13 residues long. With 3 bases removed from V and 6 bases from J, the gap between germline ends came to 9 bases.

The CDR3, as DNA: TGTGCTAGTGCCGGGGTTGTCGTGGACAGGGGGCTGGGGGAGACCCAGTACTTC. Residues: CASAGVVVDRGLGETQYF. The chain uses TRBV12-5 and TRBJ2-5, with 11 positions matching TRBD1. The trim removed 7 bases at V and 5 bases at J, leaving 18 bases unmatched. The length of the CDR3 is 18 residues. From germline, CDR1 is LGHNT and CDR2 FRNRAP.

This clone was seen just once. The CDR3 nucleotides are TGTGCCTGGACCCGTACCTCGGGGCCCAATCAGCCCCAGCATTTT. Translation gives CAWTRTSGPNQPQHF. V and J are TRBV30 and TRBJ1-5; possible D gene TRBD1, 5 bases. The V gene's germline CDR1 is GTSNPN and CDR2 SVGIG (reference sequence). The CDR3 runs to 15 residues. Between the trimmed V and J ends, which lost 4 bases and 3 bases, there was a span of 16 bases. The whole variable domain, remainder taken from reference TRBV30 and TRBJ1-5, is SQTIHQWPATLVQPVGSPLSLECTVEGTSNPNLYWYRQAAGRGLQLLFYSVGIGQISSEVPQNLSASRPQDRQFILSSKKLLLSDSGFYLCAWTRTSGPNQPQHFGDGTRLSIL.

There are a few counts of this clone. V and J are TRBV29-1 and TRBJ2-3; D uncertain. CDR1 and CDR2 (germline): SQVTM, ANQGSEA. The CDR3 spans 10 residues. V lost 7 bases and J 1 base, leaving 3 bases between the germline ends. CDR3 DNA: TGCAGCGCGCGCACAGATACGCAGTATTTT. Translating gives CSARTDTQYF.

V usage is TRBV3-1 (or the pseudogene TRBV3-2) and J usage is TRBJ2-3, with 8 bases lining up with TRBD2. Trimming cost V 6 bases and J 4 bases; bases outside gene matches: 6. Germline CDR1 reads LGHDT; CDR2 reads YNNKEL (reference sequence). There are 14 residues in the CDR3. The CDR3 DNA is TGTGCCAGCAGTCCGCTAGCGGGCCCAGATACGCAGTATTTT. Encoded protein: CASSPLAGPDTQYF.

The chain is built from TRBV3-1 (or the pseudogene TRBV3-2) and TRBJ2-1; D perhaps matches TRBD1 (5 bases). Trimming cost V 0 bases and J 11 bases, with 11 bases left between them. The CDR3 is 13 amino acids. Per the germline V gene, CDR1 is LGHDT and CDR2 is YNNKEL (reference sequence). The CDR3 reads CASSQELGLKQFF. The CDR3 DNA reads as TGTGCCAGCAGCCAAGAGTTGGGGCTCAAGCAGTTCTTC.

This chain links TRBV30 with TRBJ1-2; D is ambiguous. The CDR3 has 11 amino acids. CDR1 GTSNPN and CDR2 SVGIG come from the germline V gene (reference sequence). Trimming took off 2 bases at V and 7 bases at J, with 8 bases between the two ends. CDR3 amino acids: CAWSNSGGYTF. In DNA form, the CDR3 reads TGTGCCTGGAGTAACAGCGGTGGCTACACCTTC.